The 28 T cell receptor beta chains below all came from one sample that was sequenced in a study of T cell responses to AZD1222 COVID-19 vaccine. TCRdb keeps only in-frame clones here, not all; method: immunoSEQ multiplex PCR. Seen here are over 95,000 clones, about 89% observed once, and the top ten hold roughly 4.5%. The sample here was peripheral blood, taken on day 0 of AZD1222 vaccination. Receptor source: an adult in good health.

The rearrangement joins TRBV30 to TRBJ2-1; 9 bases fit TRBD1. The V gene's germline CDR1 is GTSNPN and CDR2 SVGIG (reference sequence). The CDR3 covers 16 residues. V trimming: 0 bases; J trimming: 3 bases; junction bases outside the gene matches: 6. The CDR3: CAWSVRGQGYYNEQFF. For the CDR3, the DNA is TGTGCCTGGAGTGTACGCGGACAGGGGTACTACAATGAGCAGTTCTTC. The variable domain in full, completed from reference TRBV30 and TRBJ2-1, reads SQTIHQWPATLVQPVGSPLSLECTVEGTSNPNLYWYRQAAGRGLQLLFYSVGIGQISSEVPQNLSASRPQDRQFILSSKKLLLSDSGFYLCAWSVRGQGYYNEQFFGPGTRLTVL.

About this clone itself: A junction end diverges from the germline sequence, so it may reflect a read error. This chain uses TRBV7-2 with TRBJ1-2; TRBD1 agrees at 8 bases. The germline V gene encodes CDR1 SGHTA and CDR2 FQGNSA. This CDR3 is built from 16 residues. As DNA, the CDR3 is TGTGCCAGCAGCTTATTAGGGGGGACAGGAGGTCGGCGGGTCGACTTC. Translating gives CASSLLGGTGGRRVDF.

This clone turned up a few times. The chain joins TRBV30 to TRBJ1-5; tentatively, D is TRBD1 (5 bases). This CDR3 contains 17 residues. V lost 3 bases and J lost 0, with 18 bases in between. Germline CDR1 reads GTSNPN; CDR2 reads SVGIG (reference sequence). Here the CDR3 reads CAWSTGTGDYSNQPQHF. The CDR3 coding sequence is TGTGCCTGGAGCACGGGGACTGGAGACTATAGCAATCAGCCCCAGCATTTT. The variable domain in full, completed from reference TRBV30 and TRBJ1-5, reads SQTIHQWPATLVQPVGSPLSLECTVEGTSNPNLYWYRQAAGRGLQLLFYSVGIGQISSEVPQNLSASRPQDRQFILSSKKLLLSDSGFYLCAWSTGTGDYSNQPQHFGDGTRLSIL.

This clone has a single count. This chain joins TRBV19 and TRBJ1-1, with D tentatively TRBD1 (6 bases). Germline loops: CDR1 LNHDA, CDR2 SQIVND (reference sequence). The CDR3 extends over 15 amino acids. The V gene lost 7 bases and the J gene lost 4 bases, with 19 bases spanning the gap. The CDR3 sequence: CASNKGTSGGTEAFF. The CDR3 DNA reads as TGTGCCAGTAACAAGGGGACATCTGGAGGCACTGAAGCTTTCTTT.

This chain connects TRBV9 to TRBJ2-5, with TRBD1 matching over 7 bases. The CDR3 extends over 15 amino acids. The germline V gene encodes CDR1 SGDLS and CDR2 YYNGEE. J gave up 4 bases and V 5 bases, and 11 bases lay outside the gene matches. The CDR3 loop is CASRPTGNLRETQYF. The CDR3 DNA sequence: TGTGCCAGCAGGCCGACAGGGAACCTGCGAGAGACCCAGTACTTC.

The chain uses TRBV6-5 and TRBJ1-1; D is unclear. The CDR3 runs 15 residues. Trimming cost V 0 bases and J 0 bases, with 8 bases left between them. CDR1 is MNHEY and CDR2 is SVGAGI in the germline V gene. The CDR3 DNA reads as TGTGCCAGCAGTTACTCGTATAAGGTGAACACTGAAGCTTTCTTT. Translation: CASSYSYKVNTEAFF.

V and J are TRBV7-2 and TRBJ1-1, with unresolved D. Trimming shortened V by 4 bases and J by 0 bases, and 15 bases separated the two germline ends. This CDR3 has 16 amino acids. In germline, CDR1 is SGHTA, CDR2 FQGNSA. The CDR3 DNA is TGTGCCAGCAGCTCCCGTGGTAGGGCGGTGAACACTGAAGCTTTCTTT. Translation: CASSSRGRAVNTEAFF.

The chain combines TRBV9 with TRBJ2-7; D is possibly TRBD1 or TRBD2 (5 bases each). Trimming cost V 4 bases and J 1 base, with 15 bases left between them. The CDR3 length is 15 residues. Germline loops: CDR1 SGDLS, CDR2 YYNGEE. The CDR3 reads CASSPRDLGSYEQYF. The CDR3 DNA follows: TGTGCCAGCAGCCCCCGGGACCTGGGTTCCTACGAGCAGTACTTC.

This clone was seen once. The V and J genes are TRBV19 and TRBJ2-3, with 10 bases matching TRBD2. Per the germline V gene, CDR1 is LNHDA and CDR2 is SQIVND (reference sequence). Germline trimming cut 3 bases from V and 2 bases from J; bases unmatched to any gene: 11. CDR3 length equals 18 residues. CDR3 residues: CASSIRGKLAGFTDTQYF. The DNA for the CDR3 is TGTGCCAGTAGTATCCGGGGGAAACTAGCGGGGTTCACAGATACGCAGTATTTT.

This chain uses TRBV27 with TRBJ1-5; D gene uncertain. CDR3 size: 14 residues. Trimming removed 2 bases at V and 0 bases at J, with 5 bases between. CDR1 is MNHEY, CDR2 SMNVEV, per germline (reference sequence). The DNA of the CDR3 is TGTGCCAGCAGTTTAACGAGTAGCAATCAGCCCCAGCATTTT. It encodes CASSLTSSNQPQHF.

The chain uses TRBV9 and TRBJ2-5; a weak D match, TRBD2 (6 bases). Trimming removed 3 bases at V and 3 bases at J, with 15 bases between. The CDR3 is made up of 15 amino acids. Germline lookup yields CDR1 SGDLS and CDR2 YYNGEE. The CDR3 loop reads CASSEGGGPKETQYF. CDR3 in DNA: TGTGCCAGCAGCGAGGGAGGAGGTCCGAAAGAGACCCAGTACTTC.

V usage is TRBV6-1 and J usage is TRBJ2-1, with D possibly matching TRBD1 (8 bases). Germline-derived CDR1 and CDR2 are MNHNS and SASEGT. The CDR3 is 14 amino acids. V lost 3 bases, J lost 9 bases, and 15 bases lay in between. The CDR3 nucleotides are TGTGCCAGCAGTGACCGACAGGGGAGGGCTGAGCAGTTCTTC. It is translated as CASSDRQGRAEQFF.

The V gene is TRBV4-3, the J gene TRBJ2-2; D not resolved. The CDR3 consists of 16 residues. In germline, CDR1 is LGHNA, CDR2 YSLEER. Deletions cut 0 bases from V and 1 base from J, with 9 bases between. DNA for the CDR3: TGCGCCAGCAGCCAAGAGTGGACGGAGAACACCGGGGAGCTGTTTTTT. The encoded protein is CASSQEWTENTGELFF.

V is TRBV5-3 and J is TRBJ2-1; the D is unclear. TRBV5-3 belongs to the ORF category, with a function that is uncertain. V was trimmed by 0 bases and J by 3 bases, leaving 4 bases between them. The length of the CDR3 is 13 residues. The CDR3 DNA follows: TGTGCCAGAAGCTTGGTATGCTACAATGAGCAGTTCTTC. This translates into CARSLVCYNEQFF.

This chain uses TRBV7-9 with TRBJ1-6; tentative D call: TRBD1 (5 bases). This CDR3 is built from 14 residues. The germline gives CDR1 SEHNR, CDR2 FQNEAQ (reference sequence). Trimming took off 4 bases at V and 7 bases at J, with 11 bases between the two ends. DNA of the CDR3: TGTGCCAGCAGCTCCGCTACAGGAAATTCACCCCTCCACTTT. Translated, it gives CASSSATGNSPLHF.

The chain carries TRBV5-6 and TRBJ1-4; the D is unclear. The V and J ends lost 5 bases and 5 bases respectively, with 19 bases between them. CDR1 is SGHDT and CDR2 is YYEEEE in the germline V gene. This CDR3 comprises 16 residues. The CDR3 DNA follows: TGTGCCAGCAGTTCCAGCCCGAACCGACGGAATGAAAAACTGTTTTTT. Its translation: CASSSSPNRRNEKLFF.

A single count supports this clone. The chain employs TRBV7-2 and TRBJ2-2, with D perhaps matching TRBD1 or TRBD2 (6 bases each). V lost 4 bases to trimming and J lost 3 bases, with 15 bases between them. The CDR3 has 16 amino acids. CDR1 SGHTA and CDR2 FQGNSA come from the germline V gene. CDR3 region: CASSSHGGPDTGELFF. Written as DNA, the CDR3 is TGTGCCAGCAGCTCCCACGGGGGCCCGGACACCGGGGAGCTGTTTTTT.

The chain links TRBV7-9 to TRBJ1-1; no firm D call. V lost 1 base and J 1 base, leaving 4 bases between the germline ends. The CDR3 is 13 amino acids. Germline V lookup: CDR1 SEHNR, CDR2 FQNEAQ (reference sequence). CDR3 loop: CASSLVWNTEAFF. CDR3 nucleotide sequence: TGTGCCAGCAGCTTAGTATGGAACACTGAAGCTTTCTTT.

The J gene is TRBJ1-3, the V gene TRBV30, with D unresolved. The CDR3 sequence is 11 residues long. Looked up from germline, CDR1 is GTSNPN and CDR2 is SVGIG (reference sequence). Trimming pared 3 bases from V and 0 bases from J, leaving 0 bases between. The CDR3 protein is CAWSSGNTIYF. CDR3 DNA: TGTGCCTGGAGCTCTGGAAACACCATATATTTT.

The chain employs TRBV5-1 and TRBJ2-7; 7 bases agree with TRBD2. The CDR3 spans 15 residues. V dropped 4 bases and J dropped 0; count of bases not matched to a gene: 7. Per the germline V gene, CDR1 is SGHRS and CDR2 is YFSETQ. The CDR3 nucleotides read TGCGCCAGCAGCCCCGGACTAGGGAGCTCCTACGAGCAGTACTTC. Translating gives CASSPGLGSSYEQYF.

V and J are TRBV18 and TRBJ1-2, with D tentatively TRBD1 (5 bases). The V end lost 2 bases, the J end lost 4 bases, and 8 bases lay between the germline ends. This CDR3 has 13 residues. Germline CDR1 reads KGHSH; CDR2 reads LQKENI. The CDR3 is CASSPGGVYGYTF. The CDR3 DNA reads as TGTGCCAGCTCACCAGGGGGAGTCTATGGCTACACCTTC.

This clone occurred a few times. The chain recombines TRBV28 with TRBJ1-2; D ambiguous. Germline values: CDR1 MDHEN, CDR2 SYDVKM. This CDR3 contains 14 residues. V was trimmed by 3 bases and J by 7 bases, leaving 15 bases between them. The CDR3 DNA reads TGTGCCAGCAGTTTTCTAGGCGGGGAAGCTGGCTACACCTTC. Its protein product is CASSFLGGEAGYTF.

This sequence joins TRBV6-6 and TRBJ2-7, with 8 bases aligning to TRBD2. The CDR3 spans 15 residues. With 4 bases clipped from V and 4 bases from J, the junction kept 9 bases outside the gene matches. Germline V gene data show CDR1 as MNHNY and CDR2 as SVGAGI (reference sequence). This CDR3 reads CASSLGGTSPYEQYF. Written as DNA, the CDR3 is TGTGCCAGCAGTTTAGGGGGGACTAGTCCTTACGAGCAGTACTTC.

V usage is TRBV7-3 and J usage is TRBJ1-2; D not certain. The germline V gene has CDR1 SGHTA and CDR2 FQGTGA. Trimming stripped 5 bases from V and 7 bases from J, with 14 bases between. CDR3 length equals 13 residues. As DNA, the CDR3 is TGTGCCAGCAGCGGCCGGGGTGGAGGTGGCTACACCTTC. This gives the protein CASSGRGGGGYTF.

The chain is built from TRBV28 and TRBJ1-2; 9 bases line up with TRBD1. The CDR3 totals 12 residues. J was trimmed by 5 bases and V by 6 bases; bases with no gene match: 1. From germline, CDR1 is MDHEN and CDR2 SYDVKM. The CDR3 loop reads CASRQGAYGYTF. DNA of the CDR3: TGTGCCAGCAGACAGGGGGCTTATGGCTACACCTTC.

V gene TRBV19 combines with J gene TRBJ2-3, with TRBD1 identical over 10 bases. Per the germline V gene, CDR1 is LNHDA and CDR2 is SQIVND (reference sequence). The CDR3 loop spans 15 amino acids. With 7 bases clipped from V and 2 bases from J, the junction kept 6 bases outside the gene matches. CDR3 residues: CASKAGQGYTDTQYF. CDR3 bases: TGTGCCAGTAAAGCGGGACAGGGGTACACAGATACGCAGTATTTT.

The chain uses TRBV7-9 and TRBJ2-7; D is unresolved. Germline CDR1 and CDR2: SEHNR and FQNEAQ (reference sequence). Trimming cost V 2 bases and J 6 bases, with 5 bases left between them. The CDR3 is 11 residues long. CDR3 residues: CASSLYGEQYF. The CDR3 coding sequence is TGTGCCAGCAGCTTATACGGCGAGCAGTACTTC.

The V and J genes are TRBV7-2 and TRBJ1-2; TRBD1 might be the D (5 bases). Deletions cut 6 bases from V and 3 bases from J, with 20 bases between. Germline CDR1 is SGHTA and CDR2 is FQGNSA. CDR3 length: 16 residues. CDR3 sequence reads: CASSSGTFLSHYGYTF. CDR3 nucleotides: TGTGCCAGCAGTTCCGGGACGTTTTTAAGTCACTATGGCTACACCTTC.